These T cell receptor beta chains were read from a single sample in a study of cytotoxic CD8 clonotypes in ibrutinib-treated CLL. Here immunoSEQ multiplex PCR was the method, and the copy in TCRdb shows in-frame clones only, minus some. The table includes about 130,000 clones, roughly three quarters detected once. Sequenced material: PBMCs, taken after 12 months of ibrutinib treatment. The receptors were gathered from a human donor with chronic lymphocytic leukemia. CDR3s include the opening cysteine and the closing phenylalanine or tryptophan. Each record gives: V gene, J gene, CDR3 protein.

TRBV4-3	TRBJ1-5	CASSQDLSNQPQHF
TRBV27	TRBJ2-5	CASSLGTGRGTQETQYF
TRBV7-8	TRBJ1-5	CASSLQGGQPQHF
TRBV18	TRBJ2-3	CASSPDTDTQYF
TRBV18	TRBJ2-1	CASSPGTSGRSSSYNEQFF
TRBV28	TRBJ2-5	CASSSQTRGGETQYF
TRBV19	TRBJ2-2	CASNLGSGANTGELFF
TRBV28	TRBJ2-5	CASSFVRGETQYF
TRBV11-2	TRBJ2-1	CASSLDLALVANEQFF
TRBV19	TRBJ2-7	CASSFGTSGTSYEQYF
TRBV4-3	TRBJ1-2	CASSQDGGTGGYTF
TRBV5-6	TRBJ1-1	CASSHPGLKNTEAFF
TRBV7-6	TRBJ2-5	CASSLTHQETQYF
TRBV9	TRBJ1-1	CASSPLQGGGLEAFF
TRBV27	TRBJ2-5	CASSEDRVETQYF
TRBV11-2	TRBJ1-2	CASSSLNNYGYTF
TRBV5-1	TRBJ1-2	CASSSDWTLYGYTF
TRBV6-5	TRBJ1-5	CATNRGSNQPQHF
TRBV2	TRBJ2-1	CASSLGLRSYNEQFF
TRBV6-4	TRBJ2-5	CASTLVRRSGSGETQYF
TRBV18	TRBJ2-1	CASSPWEYNEQFF
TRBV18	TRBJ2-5	CASSPATGRETQYF
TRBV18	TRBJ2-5	CASSPRRSETQYF
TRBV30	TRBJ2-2	CAWSPSVNTGELFF
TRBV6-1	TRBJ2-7	CAITNRQGGIYEQYF
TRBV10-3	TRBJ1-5	CAISESTGTNQPQHF
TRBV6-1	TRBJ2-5	CASKSSGAGETQYF
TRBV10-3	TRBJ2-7	CAISHQGASEQYF
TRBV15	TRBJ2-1	CATSKGDSNYNEQFF
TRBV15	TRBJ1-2	CATSSSSGTYYGYTF
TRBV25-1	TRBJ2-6	CASQTFTGANVLTF
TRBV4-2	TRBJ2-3	CASSQGTGLAGGLGTQYF
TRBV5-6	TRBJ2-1	CASSLGSSYNEQFF
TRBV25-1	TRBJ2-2	CASRRGNTGELFF
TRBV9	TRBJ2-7	CASSVGRAGGLANYEQYF
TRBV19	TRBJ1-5	CASGFGNQPQHF
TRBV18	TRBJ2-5	CASSPSPGTSGRRSETQYF
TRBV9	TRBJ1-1	CASSVVTEAFF
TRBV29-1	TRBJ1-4	CSVLKEGRGREKLFF
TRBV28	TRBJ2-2	CASIGDTGELFF
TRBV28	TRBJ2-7	CASSLVALYPYEQYF
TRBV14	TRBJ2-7	CASSQGWRDHYEQYF
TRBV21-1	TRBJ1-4	CASSNWGWTAVIEKLFF
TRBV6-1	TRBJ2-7	CAGGSHYF
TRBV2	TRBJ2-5	CASRRILTSGQETQYF
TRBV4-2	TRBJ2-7	CASSQETSGSYEQYF
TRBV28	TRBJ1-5	CASSLFGDSNQPQHF
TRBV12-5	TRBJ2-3	CASGLGLAGTDTQYF
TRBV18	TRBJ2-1	CASSPSGRSNEQFF
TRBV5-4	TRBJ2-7	CASSYSSSYEQYF
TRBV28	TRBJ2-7	CATAGFSGPSYEQYF
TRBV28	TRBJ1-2	CASSLGTMYGYTF
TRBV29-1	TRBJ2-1	CSVGGASGRAGDEQFF
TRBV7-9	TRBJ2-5	CASRGGRETQYF
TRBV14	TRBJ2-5	CASSQVRAATVETQYF
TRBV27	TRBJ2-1	CASSRLSGGAAEQFF
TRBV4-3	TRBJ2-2	CASSQDTAVVTGELFF
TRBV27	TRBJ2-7	CASSLGTNSYEQYF
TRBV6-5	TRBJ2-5	CASSPTTETQYF